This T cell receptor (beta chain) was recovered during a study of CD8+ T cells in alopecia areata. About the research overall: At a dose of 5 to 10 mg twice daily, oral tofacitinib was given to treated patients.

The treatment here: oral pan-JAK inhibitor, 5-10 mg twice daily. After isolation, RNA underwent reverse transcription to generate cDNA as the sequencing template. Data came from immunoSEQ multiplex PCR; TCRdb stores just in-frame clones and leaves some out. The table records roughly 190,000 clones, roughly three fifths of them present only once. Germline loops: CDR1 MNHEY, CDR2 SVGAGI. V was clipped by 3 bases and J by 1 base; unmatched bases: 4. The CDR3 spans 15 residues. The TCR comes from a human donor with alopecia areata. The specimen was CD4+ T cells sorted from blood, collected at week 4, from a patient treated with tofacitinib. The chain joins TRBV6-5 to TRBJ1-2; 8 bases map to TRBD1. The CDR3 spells CASSYSGGVNYGYTF. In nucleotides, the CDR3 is TGTGCCAGCAGTTATTCAGGGGGCGTTAACTATGGCTACACCTTC.